Listed here are 20 T cell receptor beta chains from one sample, sequenced in a study of blood T cell repertoires in COVID-19. Profiling relied on immunoSEQ multiplex PCR, and the TCRdb table lists in-frame clones only, not all of them. Here the sample spans a few hundred thousand clones, approximately 78% being singletons. Sequencing was done on a sample of peripheral blood. Receptor source: a woman between 18 and 30 years old with acute or convalescent COVID-19.

This clone appeared a single time. The V gene is TRBV5-1, the J gene TRBJ2-3, with D possibly being TRBD2 (7 bases). The germline V gene has CDR1 SGHRS and CDR2 YFSETQ. The V gene lost 1 base and the J gene lost 2 bases, with 11 bases spanning the gap. The length of the CDR3 is 15 residues. In nucleotides, the CDR3 is TGCGCCAGCAGCTTGTCGGGGGGCTTCACAGATACGCAGTATTTT. Amino acids: CASSLSGGFTDTQYF.

There are a few counts of this clone. The genes are TRBV19 and TRBJ1-4; 7 bases are shared with TRBD1. This CDR3 comprises 13 residues. V lost 6 bases and J lost 8; bases outside the gene matches: 6. Germline V gene sequence: CDR1 LNHDA, CDR2 SQIVND (reference sequence). The CDR3 region has the DNA TGTGCCAGTAGCACAGGGGATGTAGAAAAACTGTTTTTT. This translates into CASSTGDVEKLFF.

This chain joins TRBV11-2 and TRBJ2-5; 8 bases are shared with TRBD1. Trimming at V came to 0 bases and at J to 5 bases, leaving 2 bases not matched to a gene. Germline V gene data show CDR1 as SGHAT and CDR2 as FQNNGV. This CDR3 has 14 residues. CDR3 in amino acids: CASSLDRGLETQYF. The CDR3 DNA reads as TGTGCCAGCAGCTTAGACAGGGGGCTTGAGACCCAGTACTTC.

This sequence joins TRBV6-2 or TRBV6-3 and TRBJ2-6, with 14 positions matching TRBD2. The CDR3 extends over 19 amino acids. J was trimmed by 3 bases and V by 4 bases; bases with no gene match: 8. CDR1 MNHEY and CDR2 SVGEGT come from the germline V gene. The CDR3 region has the DNA TGTGCCAGCAGTTCGGGACTAGCGGGAGCCGTCCTTGGGGCCAACGTCCTGACTTTC. This sequence encodes CASSSGLAGAVLGANVLTF.

The V call is TRBV5-1, the J call TRBJ2-1; weak D call: TRBD1 (5 bases). V lost 4 bases, J lost 8 bases, and 16 bases lay in between. The CDR3 loop spans 14 amino acids. The germline CDR1 and CDR2 sequences are SGHRS and YFSETQ. In nucleotides, the CDR3 is TGCGCCAGCAGCCACAGGCGGTTCAGCGATGAGCAGTTCTTC. This gives the protein CASSHRRFSDEQFF.

CDR3 protein: CASSDTGTGSYGYTF. CDR3 in DNA: TGTGCCAGCAGTGACACCGGGACAGGGTCCTATGGCTACACCTTC. This rearrangement joins TRBV6-1 to TRBJ1-2; 9 bases align to TRBD1. Germline V CDR1 and CDR2: MNHNS, SASEGT. V was clipped by 3 bases and J by 4 bases; unmatched bases: 6. This CDR3 has 15 amino acids.

The table lists this clone with a count of one. The chain recombines TRBV7-6 with TRBJ2-1, with 8 bases identical to TRBD2. The V gene end was trimmed by 1 base and the J gene end by 2 bases; junction bases not matched to a gene: 7. Germline CDR1 SGHVS, CDR2 FNYEAQ. This CDR3 spans 17 amino acids. The CDR3 sequence: CASSLVQAGVTYNEQFF. CDR3 nucleotides: TGTGCCAGCAGCTTAGTCCAAGCGGGAGTAACCTACAATGAGCAGTTCTTC.

The chain couples TRBV28 to TRBJ2-7; 13 bases fit TRBD2. CDR1 and CDR2 from the germline V gene are MDHEN and SYDVKM. This CDR3 is built from 15 residues. The CDR3 loop is CGGGLAGRGDYEQYF. Here the CDR3 DNA reads TGTGGCGGGGGACTAGCGGGACGCGGGGACTACGAGCAGTACTTC.

DNA for the CDR3: TGTGCCAGTAGCTACCGGGGGCAGCCCCAGCATTTT. It specifies CASSYRGQPQHF. The V and J genes are TRBV19 and TRBJ1-5, with D perhaps matching TRBD1 (5 bases). The CDR3 totals 12 residues. Between the trimmed V and J ends, which lost 6 bases and 7 bases, there was a span of 10 bases. Germline assignment: CDR1 LNHDA and CDR2 SQIVND (reference sequence).

The chain uses TRBV11-2 and TRBJ2-3, with 7 bases matching TRBD2. This CDR3 is 17 amino acids long. The germline CDR1 and CDR2 sequences are SGHAT and FQNNGV. V was clipped by 1 base and J by 0 bases; unmatched bases: 7. The CDR3, as DNA: TGTGCCAGCAGCTTAGTGATCGGCGGGGGAAGCACAGATACGCAGTATTTT. Protein product: CASSLVIGGGSTDTQYF.

The J gene is TRBJ2-4, the V gene TRBV10-2, with 12 positions matching TRBD2. CDR1 and CDR2 from the germline V gene are WSHSY and SAAADI. Trimming at V came to 5 bases and at J to 3 bases, leaving 11 bases not matched to a gene. CDR3 size: 18 residues. DNA of the CDR3: TGCGCCAGCAGTCTGAGACTAGCGGGAGATGTTGTCAAAAACATTCAGTACTTC. This codes for CASSLRLAGDVVKNIQYF.

The chain recombines TRBV25-1 with TRBJ1-4, with 10 positions matching TRBD1. V lost 4 bases, J lost 4 bases, and 3 bases stayed unmatched. This CDR3 has 15 amino acids. Germline V lookup: CDR1 MGHDK, CDR2 SYGVNS. The CDR3 DNA sequence: TGTGCCAGCAGTGGGACAGGGGGAGATAATGAAAAACTGTTTTTT. This codes for CASSGTGGDNEKLFF.

V is TRBV19 and J is TRBJ2-3; D gene uncertain. CDR1 and CDR2 (germline): LNHDA, SQIVND (reference sequence). V was shortened by 1 base and J by 1 base, with 9 bases between the two germline ends. The CDR3 is 15 residues long. DNA of the CDR3: TGTGCCAGTAGTATAGCGCGTTTAGGCACAGATACGCAGTATTTT. Translating it yields CASSIARLGTDTQYF.

This chain joins TRBV29-1 and TRBJ2-1; D is possibly TRBD1 (7 bases). The germline gives CDR1 SQVTM, CDR2 ANQGSEA. The V end lost 4 bases, the J end lost 3 bases, and 16 bases lay between the germline ends. The CDR3 extends over 15 amino acids. In DNA, the CDR3 is TGCAGCGTTGTGCCCGCGGGACAGTTCTACAATGAGCAGTTCTTC. Encoded protein: CSVVPAGQFYNEQFF.

The chain recombines TRBV6-5 with TRBJ2-5, with TRBD1 matching over 7 bases. The CDR3 is 16 residues long. Germline CDR1 and CDR2: MNHEY and SVGAGI. J lost 2 bases, V lost 0 bases, and 6 bases had no gene match. The CDR3 DNA reads TGTGCCAGCAGTTACTCGAATTTCAGGGGGCAAGAGACCCAGTACTTC. It encodes CASSYSNFRGQETQYF.

V usage is TRBV5-1 and J usage is TRBJ2-5; a weak D match, TRBD2 (6 bases). The germline gives CDR1 SGHRS, CDR2 YFSETQ. Between the trimmed V and J ends, which lost 0 bases and 2 bases, there was a span of 11 bases. CDR3 size: 15 residues. The CDR3 coding sequence is TGCGCCAGCAGCTTGGGAAGTAGCGGACAAGAGACCCAGTACTTC. Translation gives CASSLGSSGQETQYF.

This clone is a singleton in its sample. This chain uses TRBV28 with TRBJ1-4; the D gene is possibly TRBD1 (5 bases). The CDR3 runs 12 residues. Per the germline V gene, CDR1 is MDHEN and CDR2 is SYDVKM. V gave up 7 bases and J gave up 6 bases, with 9 bases separating them. The CDR3 DNA reads TGTGCCAGCACAGGGAGGCATGAAAAACTGTTTTTT. Its translation: CASTGRHEKLFF.

The chain employs TRBV27 and TRBJ1-2; 8 bases align to TRBD1. Germline loops: CDR1 MNHEY, CDR2 SMNVEV (reference sequence). The CDR3 extends over 15 amino acids. After removal of 0 bases from V and 7 bases from J, the junction contained 7 bases not matched to a gene. This CDR3 reads CASSLSRDRYIGYTF. CDR3 nucleotides: TGTGCCAGCAGTTTATCCCGGGACAGGTACATTGGCTACACCTTC.

V is TRBV29-1 and J is TRBJ2-1, with 9 bases that match TRBD2. Trimming cost V 6 bases and J 4 bases; bases outside gene matches: 7. The CDR3 extends over 14 amino acids. Per germline, CDR1 SQVTM and CDR2 ANQGSEA. CDR3 amino acids: CSVHSGSGYNEQFF. For the CDR3, the DNA is TGCAGCGTCCATAGCGGGAGTGGGTACAATGAGCAGTTCTTC.

The V and J genes are TRBV29-1 and TRBJ1-5, with D perhaps TRBD1 (6 bases). The germline V gene encodes CDR1 SQVTM and CDR2 ANQGSEA. Between the trimmed V and J ends, which lost 7 bases and 7 bases, there was a span of 17 bases. This CDR3 contains 13 residues. The CDR3 coding sequence is TGCAGCGGCGCGGACAGTCCTGGCCAGCCCCAGCATTTT. This translates into CSGADSPGQPQHF.